This T cell receptor (beta chain) was documented in a study of cytomegalovirus exposure and HLA in healthy donors. General study results and limits: The productive fraction for most TCR beta V segments was about 87% or about 30% in an earlier analysis. Analysis was carried out at a later point, and it linked a missense DCLRE1C variant to TCR beta V- and J-gene trimming. The authors considered a cluster of highly shared sequence variants likely to be a sequencing artifact.

The CDR3 spans 17 residues. V lost 1 base to trimming and J lost 8 bases; unmatched junction nucleotides: 14. The germline CDR1 and CDR2 sequences are MGHRA and YSYEKL. As to this clone: Its antigen is as yet unknown.

Amplification used 60 Vbeta primers and 13 Jbeta primers. Clones were sequenced by immunoSEQ multiplex PCR, and TCRdb holds only the in-frame ones, with some missing. The data contain over 150,000 clones, about two thirds of them singletons. The sequenced sample was PBMCs. This sequence originates from a woman aged 30 to 39 in good health and CMV-seronegative. The chain employs TRBV4-1 and TRBJ2-1; 7 bases match TRBD1. Here the CDR3 reads CASSQAPDRVVVDEQFF. Here the CDR3 DNA reads TGCGCCAGCAGCCAAGCCCCAGACAGGGTCGTCGTAGATGAGCAGTTCTTC.